Listed below are T cell receptor beta chains from one sample, sequenced in a study of human T cells and chemical hapten exposure. MiXCR, run by TCRdb on the RACE reads, gives a single entry per CDR3 protein. This table holds about 56,000 distinct CDR3 sequences, 7% to 10% found once. The sample here was whole blood, taken in connection with sensitization to the hapten diphenylcyclopropenone (DPC). The source is a woman between 40 and 55 years old with alopecia areata. Some clones in this sample may be carry-over from other donors' samples. Each CDR3 is given with its conserved first and last residue. The D gene is left open where the match is weak. Clone size appears in some rows only: once, few, many, or a class for an expanded clone.

CDR3 length: 14; clone size: -; V gene: TRBV7-9; D gene: -; J gene: TRBJ1-5; CDR3 DNA: TGTGCCAGCAGCTCGGACACTTGGATCCAGCCCCAGCATTTT; CDR3 protein: CASSSDTWIQPQHF
CDR3 length: 11; clone size: -; V gene: TRBV12-3/TRBV12-4; D gene: -; J gene: TRBJ2-7; CDR3 DNA: TGTGCCAGCAGTTTCGGGCGCGAGCAGTACTTC; CDR3 protein: CASSFGREQYF
CDR3 length: 16; clone size: few; V gene: TRBV27; D gene: TRBD1; J gene: TRBJ2-5; CDR3 DNA: TGTGCCAGCAGTTCCGACAGGGACCGCGGGTTTGAGACCCAGTACTTC; CDR3 protein: CASSSDRDRGFETQYF
CDR3 length: 17; clone size: many; V gene: TRBV7-9; D gene: -; J gene: TRBJ2-4; CDR3 DNA: TGTGCCAGCAGCTTAGCGCGGGCAGGGCTAGCCAAAAACATTCAGTACTTC; CDR3 protein: CASSLARAGLAKNIQYF
CDR3 length: 13; clone size: -; V gene: TRBV29-1; D gene: TRBD1; J gene: TRBJ2-1; CDR3 DNA: TGCAGCGTCGCAATTGGACAGGGGAATGAGCAGTTCTTC; CDR3 protein: CSVAIGQGNEQFF
CDR3 length: 15; clone size: few; V gene: TRBV12-3/TRBV12-4; D gene: -; J gene: TRBJ2-3; CDR3 DNA: TGTGCCAGCAGGGACGGGACTCTTAACACAGATACGCAGTATTTT; CDR3 protein: CASRDGTLNTDTQYF
CDR3 length: 15; clone size: few; V gene: TRBV7-9; D gene: -; J gene: TRBJ2-6; CDR3 DNA: TGTGCCAGCAGCTCCAGGCCCGATGGGGCCAACGTCCTGACTTTC; CDR3 protein: CASSSRPDGANVLTF
CDR3 length: 15; clone size: -; V gene: TRBV18; D gene: TRBD1; J gene: TRBJ1-1; CDR3 DNA: TGTGCCAGCTCAGGGAAACAGGGGGCGAACACTGAAGCTTTCTTT; CDR3 protein: CASSGKQGANTEAFF
CDR3 length: 14; clone size: many; V gene: TRBV30; D gene: TRBD1; J gene: TRBJ2-4; CDR3 DNA: TGTGCCTGGAGTCAGGACAGGGCCAAAAACATTCAGTACTTC; CDR3 protein: CAWSQDRAKNIQYF
CDR3 length: 14; clone size: -; V gene: TRBV6-1; D gene: -; J gene: TRBJ1-1; CDR3 DNA: TGTGCCAGCACCGACTACCATCGGGCCCCTGAAGCTTTCTTT; CDR3 protein: CASTDYHRAPEAFF
CDR3 length: 16; clone size: -; V gene: TRBV11-1; D gene: TRBD2; J gene: TRBJ2-2; CDR3 DNA: TGTGCCAGCAGCCCCCGGACTAGCGGTGACACCGGGGAGCTGTTTTTT; CDR3 protein: CASSPRTSGDTGELFF
CDR3 length: 12; clone size: few; V gene: TRBV7-9; D gene: -; J gene: TRBJ1-5; CDR3 DNA: TGTGCCACCCGAAGGGGAAATCAGCCCCAGCATTTT; CDR3 protein: CATRRGNQPQHF
CDR3 length: 13; clone size: few; V gene: TRBV12-3/TRBV12-4; D gene: -; J gene: TRBJ1-3; CDR3 DNA: TGTGCCAGCAGGCAGGGCTCTGGAAACACCATATATTTT; CDR3 protein: CASRQGSGNTIYF
CDR3 length: 14; clone size: many; V gene: TRBV7-6; D gene: -; J gene: TRBJ2-7; CDR3 DNA: TGTGCCAGCAGCGGTCAGTATGACTCCTACGAGCAGTACTTC; CDR3 protein: CASSGQYDSYEQYF
CDR3 length: 15; clone size: few; V gene: TRBV7-2; D gene: TRBD2; J gene: TRBJ2-7; CDR3 DNA: TGTGCCAGCAGCCAAATGCGGGGGGGCTCCTACGAGCAGTACTTC; CDR3 protein: CASSQMRGGSYEQYF
CDR3 length: 15; clone size: many; V gene: TRBV5-6; D gene: -; J gene: TRBJ1-6; CDR3 DNA: TGTGCCAGCAGCTCCTTGGGGGGCCGGGGATCACCCCTCCACTTT; CDR3 protein: CASSSLGGRGSPLHF
CDR3 length: 17; clone size: -; V gene: TRBV4-1; D gene: TRBD2; J gene: TRBJ2-1; CDR3 DNA: TGCGCCAGCAGCCAAGTAGCGAGCGGGGGGACCTACAATGAGCAGTTCTTC; CDR3 protein: CASSQVASGGTYNEQFF
CDR3 length: 16; clone size: few; V gene: TRBV12-3/TRBV12-4; D gene: TRBD1; J gene: TRBJ2-3; CDR3 DNA: TGTGCCAGCAGTTCCTCACAGGGGGGAGGCACAGATACGCAGTATTTT; CDR3 protein: CASSSSQGGGTDTQYF
CDR3 length: 13; clone size: few; V gene: TRBV12-3/TRBV12-4; D gene: TRBD1; J gene: TRBJ1-1; CDR3 DNA: TGTGCCAGCAGCGGACAGGTTGGAACTGAAGCTTTCTTT; CDR3 protein: CASSGQVGTEAFF
CDR3 length: 14; clone size: -; V gene: TRBV5-1; D gene: TRBD1; J gene: TRBJ1-4; CDR3 DNA: TGCGCCAGCAGCTTGTGGGCAGGGGGCGCGGAACTGTTTTTT; CDR3 protein: CASSLWAGGAELFF
CDR3 length: 13; clone size: -; V gene: TRBV6-2/TRBV6-3; D gene: -; J gene: TRBJ2-7; CDR3 DNA: TGTGCCAGCAGTTTGGGGTTGCCCTACGAGCAGTACTTC; CDR3 protein: CASSLGLPYEQYF
CDR3 length: 11; clone size: -; V gene: TRBV20-1; D gene: -; J gene: TRBJ2-5; CDR3 DNA: TGCAGTGCCGGGACCCAAGAGACCCAGTACTTC; CDR3 protein: CSAGTQETQYF
CDR3 length: 15; clone size: -; V gene: TRBV18; D gene: -; J gene: TRBJ2-2; CDR3 DNA: TGTGCCAGCTCACCGGCGACAGCCAACACCGGGGAGCTGTTTTTT; CDR3 protein: CASSPATANTGELFF
CDR3 length: 11; clone size: many; V gene: TRBV20-1; D gene: -; J gene: TRBJ2-2; CDR3 DNA: TGCAGTGGGTACAACACCGGGGAGCTGTTTTTT; CDR3 protein: CSGYNTGELFF
CDR3 length: 15; clone size: many; V gene: TRBV6-5; D gene: -; J gene: TRBJ1-5; CDR3 DNA: TGTGCCAGCAGTAGGGGACACCGGGGGAATCAGCCCCAGCATTTT; CDR3 protein: CASSRGHRGNQPQHF
CDR3 length: 18; clone size: many; V gene: TRBV4-1; D gene: TRBD1; J gene: TRBJ1-1; CDR3 DNA: TGCGCCAGCAGCCCCTCGAGGGGGACAGGGCTATCGAACACTGAAGCTTTCTTT; CDR3 protein: CASSPSRGTGLSNTEAFF
CDR3 length: 14; clone size: many; V gene: TRBV27; D gene: -; J gene: TRBJ2-1; CDR3 DNA: TGTGCCAGCAGTTTATATGGGGTGGGCAATGAGCAGTTCTTC; CDR3 protein: CASSLYGVGNEQFF
CDR3 length: 14; clone size: many; V gene: TRBV5-1; D gene: TRBD1; J gene: TRBJ1-6; CDR3 DNA: TGCGCCAGCAGCTTGGACAGGGGAAATTCACCCCTCCACTTT; CDR3 protein: CASSLDRGNSPLHF
CDR3 length: 17; clone size: many; V gene: TRBV4-3; D gene: -; J gene: TRBJ1-2; CDR3 DNA: TGCGCCAGCAGCCAAGAGGGGGACGGTTATTCTAACTATGGCTACACCTTC; CDR3 protein: CASSQEGDGYSNYGYTF
CDR3 length: 13; clone size: many; V gene: TRBV6-2/TRBV6-3; D gene: -; J gene: TRBJ2-3; CDR3 DNA: TGTGCCAGCAGACGGGGGGCAGCAGATACGCAGTATTTT; CDR3 protein: CASRRGAADTQYF
CDR3 length: 15; clone size: few; V gene: TRBV4-1; D gene: TRBD1; J gene: TRBJ1-1; CDR3 DNA: TGCGCCAGCAGCCAGTCGGGACAGCTACACACTGAAGCTTTCTTT; CDR3 protein: CASSQSGQLHTEAFF
CDR3 length: 11; clone size: many; V gene: TRBV20-1; D gene: -; J gene: TRBJ1-2; CDR3 DNA: TGCAGTGCTAGAGATTTCTATGGCTACACCTTC; CDR3 protein: CSARDFYGYTF
CDR3 length: 14; clone size: -; V gene: TRBV6-2/TRBV6-3; D gene: -; J gene: TRBJ1-1; CDR3 DNA: TGTGCCAGCAGTTCGGTGTCGGGGTTTGCTGAAGCTTTCTTT; CDR3 protein: CASSSVSGFAEAFF
CDR3 length: 14; clone size: many; V gene: TRBV7-9; D gene: -; J gene: TRBJ2-2; CDR3 DNA: TGTGCCAGCAGCTTAGCGGGGACCACCGGGGAGCTGTTTTTT; CDR3 protein: CASSLAGTTGELFF
CDR3 length: 15; clone size: few; V gene: TRBV6-4; D gene: TRBD1; J gene: TRBJ1-6; CDR3 DNA: TGTGCCAGCAGTTTAGGGACAGGCGTCTCTTCACCCCTCCACTTT; CDR3 protein: CASSLGTGVSSPLHF
CDR3 length: 13; clone size: -; V gene: TRBV20-1; D gene: -; J gene: TRBJ2-5; CDR3 DNA: TGCAGTGCTAGGGCGACTAGGCAAGAGACCCAGTACTTC; CDR3 protein: CSARATRQETQYF
CDR3 length: 15; clone size: many; V gene: TRBV6-5; D gene: -; J gene: TRBJ1-1; CDR3 DNA: TGTGCCAGCAGACGCGGGGATTCAGGGCCAGGCTTGGCTTTCTTT; CDR3 protein: CASRRGDSGPGLAFF
CDR3 length: 11; clone size: -; V gene: TRBV5-1; D gene: -; J gene: TRBJ2-5; CDR3 DNA: TGCGCCAGCAGCATGAAAGAGACCCAGTACTTC; CDR3 protein: CASSMKETQYF
CDR3 length: 15; clone size: -; V gene: TRBV20-1; D gene: -; J gene: TRBJ1-5; CDR3 DNA: TGCAGTGCTAGCCGGGGGGTTTCGCGCAATCAGCCCCAGCATTTT; CDR3 protein: CSASRGVSRNQPQHF
CDR3 length: 13; clone size: few; V gene: TRBV20-1; D gene: -; J gene: TRBJ2-4; CDR3 DNA: TGCAGTGCTAGAGGGGACCGAAAAAACATTCAGTACTTC; CDR3 protein: CSARGDRKNIQYF
CDR3 length: 13; clone size: -; V gene: TRBV19; D gene: -; J gene: TRBJ1-2; CDR3 DNA: TGTGCCAGTATCCAACAGGGTGCATATGGCTACACCTTC; CDR3 protein: CASIQQGAYGYTF
CDR3 length: 14; clone size: few; V gene: TRBV20-1; D gene: -; J gene: TRBJ2-7; CDR3 DNA: TGCAGTGCTAGAGGTCGGGCCGTAACCTACGAGCAGTACTTC; CDR3 protein: CSARGRAVTYEQYF
CDR3 length: 13; clone size: many; V gene: TRBV6-2/TRBV6-3; D gene: -; J gene: TRBJ2-7; CDR3 DNA: TGTGCCAGCAGTCGGGACGGCCGCTACGAGCAGTACTTC; CDR3 protein: CASSRDGRYEQYF